A selection of T cell receptor beta chains follows, all from one sample in a study of T cells in Graves' hyperthyroidism and ophthalmopathy. A single record per CDR3 protein comes from TCRdb applying MiXCR to the multiplex PCR reads. Among around 340,000 distinct CDR3 sequences listed, about a sixth were seen once. Source material: blood. Every receptor here comes from a woman between 35 and 50 years old with Graves' ophthalmopathy. CDR3s leave out the opening cysteine and the closing phenylalanine or tryptophan. Rows may omit the clone size; those that give it use once, few, many or a size class.

CDR3 protein: ASSLGGRGETQY
clone size: few
J gene: TRBJ2-5
V gene: TRBV5-8

CDR3 protein: ASSYLSTGELF
clone size: many
J gene: TRBJ2-2
V gene: TRBV6-2/TRBV6-3

CDR3 protein: ASSYRGGTGGDQPQH
clone size: many
J gene: TRBJ1-5
V gene: TRBV6-5

CDR3 protein: ASSMALTGDSWRFTEAF
clone size: many
J gene: TRBJ1-1
V gene: TRBV19

CDR3 protein: AWDEGGSYEQY
clone size: few
J gene: TRBJ2-7
V gene: TRBV30

CDR3 protein: ASSLVIADQETQY
clone size: many
J gene: TRBJ2-5
V gene: TRBV5-5

CDR3 protein: ASTVTGELF
clone size: many
J gene: TRBJ2-2
V gene: TRBV6-5

CDR3 protein: SASGNKETQY
clone size: many
J gene: TRBJ2-5
V gene: TRBV20-1

CDR3 protein: ASSPHLLAKNIQY
clone size: NA
J gene: TRBJ2-4
V gene: TRBV28

CDR3 protein: ASSFEGAGELF
clone size: many
J gene: TRBJ2-2
V gene: TRBV5-1

CDR3 protein: ASSLEGTGGSGYT
clone size: once
J gene: TRBJ1-2
V gene: TRBV12-3/TRBV12-4

CDR3 protein: ASSSGTASHEQY
clone size: NA
J gene: TRBJ2-7
V gene: TRBV5-6

CDR3 protein: ASSPTIRDRGNTEAF
clone size: many
J gene: TRBJ1-1
V gene: TRBV12-3/TRBV12-4

CDR3 protein: ASSELTGRTLD
clone size: NA
J gene: TRBJ2-7
V gene: TRBV6-1

CDR3 protein: ATSSFDTGELF
clone size: many
J gene: TRBJ2-2
V gene: TRBV6-5

CDR3 protein: ASSWTDTEAF
clone size: many
J gene: TRBJ1-1
V gene: TRBV7-9

CDR3 protein: ASSQDNGYSNQPQH
clone size: many
J gene: TRBJ1-5
V gene: TRBV4-3

CDR3 protein: ASSTSGGRSSYEQY
clone size: many
J gene: TRBJ2-7
V gene: TRBV28

CDR3 protein: ASSAGTSYGYT
clone size: many
J gene: TRBJ1-2
V gene: TRBV27

CDR3 protein: AWSRGANNQPQH
clone size: once
J gene: TRBJ1-5
V gene: TRBV30

CDR3 protein: ASSAVSEQY
clone size: NA
J gene: TRBJ2-7
V gene: TRBV28

CDR3 protein: ASSQGEKRVGEAF
clone size: many
J gene: TRBJ1-1
V gene: TRBV14

CDR3 protein: ASSDGMGSGNTIY
clone size: once
J gene: TRBJ1-3
V gene: TRBV6-4

CDR3 protein: ASSQDEGTAGWH
clone size: many
J gene: TRBJ1-5
V gene: TRBV4-1

CDR3 protein: AWSVGGRQPQH
clone size: many
J gene: TRBJ1-5
V gene: TRBV30

CDR3 protein: ASSLVFWSGGQYTEAF
clone size: many
J gene: TRBJ1-1
V gene: TRBV11-2

CDR3 protein: ASSDVDYPLRQKQY
clone size: many
J gene: TRBJ2-7
V gene: TRBV6-1

CDR3 protein: ASRRRETGELF
clone size: many
J gene: TRBJ2-2
V gene: TRBV6-1

CDR3 protein: AVRHPGELF
clone size: few
J gene: TRBJ2-2
V gene: TRBV12-3/TRBV12-4

CDR3 protein: ASSQLRIVVDTEAF
clone size: many
J gene: TRBJ1-1
V gene: TRBV16

CDR3 protein: ASTPAASRYTEAF
clone size: many
J gene: TRBJ1-1
V gene: TRBV19

CDR3 protein: ATSRPRGRVNTEAF
clone size: many
J gene: TRBJ1-1
V gene: TRBV15

CDR3 protein: ASSLLYKVGETQY
clone size: many
J gene: TRBJ2-5
V gene: TRBV7-2

CDR3 protein: ATSRVLAGDTRTYEQY
clone size: many
J gene: TRBJ2-7
V gene: TRBV15

CDR3 protein: SARTGQGYGYT
clone size: once
J gene: TRBJ1-2
V gene: TRBV20-1

CDR3 protein: ASSLDLGVEQY
clone size: many
J gene: TRBJ2-7
V gene: TRBV12-3/TRBV12-4

CDR3 protein: ASSIAGGQPQH
clone size: many
J gene: TRBJ1-5
V gene: TRBV19

CDR3 protein: ASSLVGFGPLRGNTIY
clone size: once
J gene: TRBJ1-3
V gene: TRBV11-2

CDR3 protein: ASSQGDRGTLAF
clone size: many
J gene: TRBJ1-1
V gene: TRBV4-1

CDR3 protein: ASTDGGEKLYEQY
clone size: NA
J gene: TRBJ2-7
V gene: TRBV6-1

CDR3 protein: AWRAPGQESTNYGYT
clone size: many
J gene: TRBJ1-2
V gene: TRBV30

CDR3 protein: ASGEAGGYQETQY
clone size: many
J gene: TRBJ2-5
V gene: TRBV27

CDR3 protein: ASSIVTVTDTQY
clone size: many
J gene: TRBJ2-3
V gene: TRBV19

CDR3 protein: ASSLPGFQETQY
clone size: few
J gene: TRBJ2-5
V gene: TRBV28

CDR3 protein: ATGRDRGSGANVLT
clone size: many
J gene: TRBJ2-6
V gene: TRBV15

CDR3 protein: ATSTTADRYEQY
clone size: many
J gene: TRBJ2-7
V gene: TRBV15

CDR3 protein: ASLPPVVNTEAF
clone size: few
J gene: TRBJ1-1
V gene: TRBV6-1

CDR3 protein: AWSGLTSDQPQH
clone size: many
J gene: TRBJ1-5
V gene: TRBV30

CDR3 protein: ASRFKAWGGSYEQY
clone size: many
J gene: TRBJ2-7
V gene: TRBV27

CDR3 protein: AWSGTSGRADTQY
clone size: NA
J gene: TRBJ2-3
V gene: TRBV30

CDR3 protein: ASIKNTEAF
clone size: many
J gene: TRBJ1-1
V gene: TRBV19

CDR3 protein: ASSPRGYTEAF
clone size: many
J gene: TRBJ1-1
V gene: TRBV9